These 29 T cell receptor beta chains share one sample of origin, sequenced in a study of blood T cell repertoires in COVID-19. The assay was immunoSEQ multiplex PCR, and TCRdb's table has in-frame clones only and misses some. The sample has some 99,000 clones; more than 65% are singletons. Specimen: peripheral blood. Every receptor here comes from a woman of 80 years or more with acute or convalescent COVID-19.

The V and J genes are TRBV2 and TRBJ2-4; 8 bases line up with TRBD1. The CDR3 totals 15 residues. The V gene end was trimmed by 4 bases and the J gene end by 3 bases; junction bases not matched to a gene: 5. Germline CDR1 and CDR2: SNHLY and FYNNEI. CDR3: CASSAPGGGKNIQYF. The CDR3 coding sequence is TGTGCCAGCAGTGCCCCAGGGGGCGGCAAAAACATTCAGTACTTC. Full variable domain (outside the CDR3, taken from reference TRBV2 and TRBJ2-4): EPEVTQTPSHQVTQMGQEVILRCVPISNHLYFYWYRQILGQKVEFLVSFYNNEISEKSEIFDDQFSVERPDGSNFTLKIRSTKLEDSAMYFCASSAPGGGKNIQYFGAGTRLSVL.

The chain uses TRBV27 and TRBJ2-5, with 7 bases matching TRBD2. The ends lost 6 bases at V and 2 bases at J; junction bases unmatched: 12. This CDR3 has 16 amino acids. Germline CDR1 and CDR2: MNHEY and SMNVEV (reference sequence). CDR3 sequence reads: CASRKLGLGEQETQYF. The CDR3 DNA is TGTGCCAGCAGGAAACTAGGACTAGGGGAACAAGAGACCCAGTACTTC.

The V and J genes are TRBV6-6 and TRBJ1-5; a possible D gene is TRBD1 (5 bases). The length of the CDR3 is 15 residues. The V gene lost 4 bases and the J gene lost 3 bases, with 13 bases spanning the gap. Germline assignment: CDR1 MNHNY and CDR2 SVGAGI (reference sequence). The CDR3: CASSFSTGPNQPQHF. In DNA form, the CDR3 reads TGTGCCAGCAGTTTCTCCACAGGTCCCAATCAGCCCCAGCATTTT.

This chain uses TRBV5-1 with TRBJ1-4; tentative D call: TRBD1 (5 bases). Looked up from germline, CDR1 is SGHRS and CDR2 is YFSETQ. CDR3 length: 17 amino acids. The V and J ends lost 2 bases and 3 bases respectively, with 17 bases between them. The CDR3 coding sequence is TGCGCCAGCAGCTTTGGTCAGAGCATAGGGGCTAATGAAAAACTGTTTTTT. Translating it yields CASSFGQSIGANEKLFF.

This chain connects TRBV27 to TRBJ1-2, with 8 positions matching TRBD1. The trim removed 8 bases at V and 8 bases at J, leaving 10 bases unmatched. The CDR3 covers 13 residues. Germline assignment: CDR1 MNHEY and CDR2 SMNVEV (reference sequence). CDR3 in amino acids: CASGFQGASGYTF. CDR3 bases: TGTGCCAGCGGATTCCAGGGGGCGAGCGGCTACACCTTC.

The CDR3 DNA follows: TGTGCCAGTAGTATATGGCCCGGGGAGCTGTTTTTT. As protein: CASSIWPGELFF. The chain couples TRBV19 to TRBJ2-2; D is unresolved. Trimming pared 2 bases from V and 6 bases from J, leaving 4 bases between. Germline lookup yields CDR1 LNHDA and CDR2 SQIVND (reference sequence). CDR3 length equals 12 residues.

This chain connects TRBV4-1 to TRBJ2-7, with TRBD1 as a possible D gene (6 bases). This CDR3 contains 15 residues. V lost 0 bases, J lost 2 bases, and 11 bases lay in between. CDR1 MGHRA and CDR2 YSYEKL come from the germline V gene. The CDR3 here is CASSQDRGPTYEQYF. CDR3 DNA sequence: TGCGCCAGCAGCCAAGACAGGGGCCCGACCTACGAGCAGTACTTC.

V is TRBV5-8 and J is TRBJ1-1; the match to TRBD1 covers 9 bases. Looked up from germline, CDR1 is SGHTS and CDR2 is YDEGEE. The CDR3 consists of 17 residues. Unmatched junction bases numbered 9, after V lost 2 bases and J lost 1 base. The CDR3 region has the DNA TGTGCCAGCAGCTTAGGCGGACAGGGGTGGTGGAACACTGAAGCTTTCTTT. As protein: CASSLGGQGWWNTEAFF.

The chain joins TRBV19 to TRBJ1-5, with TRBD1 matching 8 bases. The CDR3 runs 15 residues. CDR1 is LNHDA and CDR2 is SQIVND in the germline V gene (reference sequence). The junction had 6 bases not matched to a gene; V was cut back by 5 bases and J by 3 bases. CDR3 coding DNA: TGTGCCAGTAGTCCCAAGACAGGGGCCAATCAGCCCCAGCATTTT. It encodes CASSPKTGANQPQHF.

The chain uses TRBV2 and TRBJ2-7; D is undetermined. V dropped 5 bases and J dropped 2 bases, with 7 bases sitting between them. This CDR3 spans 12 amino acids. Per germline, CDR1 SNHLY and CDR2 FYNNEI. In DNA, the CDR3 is TGTGCCAGCAGTTTTCGCGCCTACGAGCAGTACTTC. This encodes CASSFRAYEQYF.

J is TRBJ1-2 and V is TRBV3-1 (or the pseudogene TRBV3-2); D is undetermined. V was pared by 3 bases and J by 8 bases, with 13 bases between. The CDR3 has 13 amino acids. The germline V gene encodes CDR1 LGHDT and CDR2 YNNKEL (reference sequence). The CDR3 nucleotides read TGTGCCAGCAGCCAGGTGGGGAGTCGGGGCTACACCTTC. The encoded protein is CASSQVGSRGYTF.

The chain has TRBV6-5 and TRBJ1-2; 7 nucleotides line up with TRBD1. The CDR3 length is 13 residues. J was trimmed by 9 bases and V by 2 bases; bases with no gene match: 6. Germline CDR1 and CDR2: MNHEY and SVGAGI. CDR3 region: CASSYGQGGSYTF. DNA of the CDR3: TGTGCCAGCAGTTACGGGCAGGGGGGAAGCTACACCTTC.

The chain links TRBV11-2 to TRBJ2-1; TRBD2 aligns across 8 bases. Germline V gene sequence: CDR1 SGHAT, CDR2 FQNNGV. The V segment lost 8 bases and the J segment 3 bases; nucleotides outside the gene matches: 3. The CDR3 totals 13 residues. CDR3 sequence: CASGLARYNEQFF. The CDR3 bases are TGTGCCAGCGGACTAGCTCGCTACAATGAGCAGTTCTTC.

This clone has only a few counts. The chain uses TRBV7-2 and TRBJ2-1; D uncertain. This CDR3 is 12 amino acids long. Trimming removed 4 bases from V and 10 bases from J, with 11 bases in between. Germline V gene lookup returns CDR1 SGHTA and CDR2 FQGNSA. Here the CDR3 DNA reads TGTGCCAGCAGCTATTATCTGGAGGAGCAGTTCTTC. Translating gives CASSYYLEEQFF.

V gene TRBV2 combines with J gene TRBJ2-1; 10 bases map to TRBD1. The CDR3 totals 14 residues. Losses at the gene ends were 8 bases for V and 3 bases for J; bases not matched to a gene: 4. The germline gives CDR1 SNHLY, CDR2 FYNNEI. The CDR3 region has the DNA TGTGCCAGCCGGGACAGGGGCCTCTACAATGAGCAGTTCTTC. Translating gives CASRDRGLYNEQFF.

As DNA, the CDR3 is TGTGCCAGCAGCCCCCCCGGGGTGGACACTGAAGCTTTCTTT. Residues: CASSPPGVDTEAFF. The gene calls are TRBV3-1 (or the pseudogene TRBV3-2) and TRBJ1-1, with D hard to call. Germline assignment: CDR1 LGHDT and CDR2 YNNKEL (reference sequence). The CDR3 runs 14 residues. The germline V and J ends were trimmed by 4 bases and 3 bases, with 12 bases remaining between them.

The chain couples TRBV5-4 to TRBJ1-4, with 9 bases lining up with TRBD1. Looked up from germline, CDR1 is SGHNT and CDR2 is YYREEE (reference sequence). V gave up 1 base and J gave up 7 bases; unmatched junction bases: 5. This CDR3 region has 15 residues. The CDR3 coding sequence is TGTGCCAGCAGCTTGAGCCCGGGACAGGGTGAAAAACTGTTTTTT. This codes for CASSLSPGQGEKLFF.

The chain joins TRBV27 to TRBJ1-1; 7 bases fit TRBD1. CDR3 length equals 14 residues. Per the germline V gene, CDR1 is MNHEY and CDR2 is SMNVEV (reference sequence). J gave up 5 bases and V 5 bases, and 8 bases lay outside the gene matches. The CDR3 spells CASSAQTGRTEAFF. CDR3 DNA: TGTGCCAGCAGTGCCCAGACAGGGAGGACTGAAGCTTTCTTT.

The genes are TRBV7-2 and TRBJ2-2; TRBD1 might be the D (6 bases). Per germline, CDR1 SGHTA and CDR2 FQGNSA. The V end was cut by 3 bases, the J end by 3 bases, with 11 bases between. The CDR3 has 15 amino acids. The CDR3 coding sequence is TGTGCCAGCAGCTTCCAGGGGCCGGACACCGGGGAGCTGTTTTTT. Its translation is CASSFQGPDTGELFF.

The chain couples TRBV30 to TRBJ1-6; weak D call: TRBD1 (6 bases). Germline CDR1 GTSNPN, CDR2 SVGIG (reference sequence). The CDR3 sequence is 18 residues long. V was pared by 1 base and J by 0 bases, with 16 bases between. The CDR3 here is CAWSGGGRLSSYNSPLHF. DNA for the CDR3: TGTGCCTGGAGTGGCGGGGGCCGCTTAAGCTCCTATAATTCACCCCTCCACTTT.

CDR3: CASSLDPGDEKLFF. The CDR3 nucleotides read TGTGCCAGCAGCTTGGACCCGGGGGATGAAAAACTGTTTTTT. The V and J genes are TRBV5-4 and TRBJ1-4; perhaps TRBD1 as D (5 bases). CDR3 length equals 14 residues. V dropped 0 bases and J dropped 6 bases, with 9 bases sitting between them. Germline CDR1 SGHNT, CDR2 YYREEE (reference sequence).

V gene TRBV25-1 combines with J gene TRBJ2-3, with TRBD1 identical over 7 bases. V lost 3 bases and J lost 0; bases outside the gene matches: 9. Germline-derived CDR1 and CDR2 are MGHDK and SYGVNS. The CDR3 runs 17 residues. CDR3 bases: TGTGCCAGCAGTGACACCGCGAGGGGGCCTAGCACAGATACGCAGTATTTT. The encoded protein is CASSDTARGPSTDTQYF. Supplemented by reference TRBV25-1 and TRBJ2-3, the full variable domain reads EADIYQTPRYLVIGTGKKITLECSQTMGHDKMYWYQQDPGMELHLIHYSYGVNSTEKGDLSSESTVSRIRTEHFPLTLESARPSHTSQYLCASSDTARGPSTDTQYFGPGTRLTVL.

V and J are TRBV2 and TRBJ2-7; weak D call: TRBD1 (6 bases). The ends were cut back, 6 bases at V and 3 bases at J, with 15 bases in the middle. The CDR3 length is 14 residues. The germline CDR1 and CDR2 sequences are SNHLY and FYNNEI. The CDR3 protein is CASSQGKRIYEQYF. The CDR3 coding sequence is TGTGCCAGCAGCCAGGGGAAACGGATCTACGAGCAGTACTTC.

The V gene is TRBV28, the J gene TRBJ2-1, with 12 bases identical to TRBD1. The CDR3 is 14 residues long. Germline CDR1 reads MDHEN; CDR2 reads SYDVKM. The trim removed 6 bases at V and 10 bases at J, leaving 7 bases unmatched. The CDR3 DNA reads TGTGCCAGCAGCCGGGACAGGGGGCTTGGGGAGCAGTTCTTC. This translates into CASSRDRGLGEQFF. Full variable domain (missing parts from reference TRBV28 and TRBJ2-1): DVKVTQSSRYLVKRTGEKVFLECVQDMDHENMFWYRQDPGLGLRLIYFSYDVKMKEKGDIPEGYSVSREKKERFSLILESASTNQTSMYLCASSRDRGLGEQFFGPGTRLTVL.

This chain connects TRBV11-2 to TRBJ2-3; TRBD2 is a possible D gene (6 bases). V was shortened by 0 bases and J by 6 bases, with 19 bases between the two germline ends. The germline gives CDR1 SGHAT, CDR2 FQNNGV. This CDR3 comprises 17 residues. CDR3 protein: CASSLDVTRRGGDTQYF. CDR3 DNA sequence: TGTGCCAGCAGCTTAGACGTAACTCGGCGGGGTGGGGATACGCAGTATTTT.

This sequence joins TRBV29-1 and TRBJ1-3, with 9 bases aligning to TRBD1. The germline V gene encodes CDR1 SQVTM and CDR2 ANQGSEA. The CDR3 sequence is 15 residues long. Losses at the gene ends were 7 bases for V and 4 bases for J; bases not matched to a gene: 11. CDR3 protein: CSAGGRDRVGNTIYF. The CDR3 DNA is TGCAGCGCTGGAGGACGGGACAGGGTCGGAAACACCATATATTTT.

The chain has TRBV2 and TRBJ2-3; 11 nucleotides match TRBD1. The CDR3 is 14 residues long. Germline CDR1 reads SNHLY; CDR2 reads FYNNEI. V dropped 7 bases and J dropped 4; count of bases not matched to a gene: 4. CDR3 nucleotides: TGTGCCAGCACCCCGGGACAGGGGGCAGATACGCAGTATTTT. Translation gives CASTPGQGADTQYF.

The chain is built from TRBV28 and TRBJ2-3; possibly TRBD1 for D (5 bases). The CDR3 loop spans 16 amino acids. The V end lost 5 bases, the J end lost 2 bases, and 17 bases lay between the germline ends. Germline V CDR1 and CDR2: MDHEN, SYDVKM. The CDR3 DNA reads TGTGCCAGCAGTCCCTGGACACGGCAAGACACAGATACGCAGTATTTT. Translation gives CASSPWTRQDTDTQYF. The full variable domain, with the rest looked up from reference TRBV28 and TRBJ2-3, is DVKVTQSSRYLVKRTGEKVFLECVQDMDHENMFWYRQDPGLGLRLIYFSYDVKMKEKGDIPEGYSVSREKKERFSLILESASTNQTSMYLCASSPWTRQDTDTQYFGPGTRLTVL.

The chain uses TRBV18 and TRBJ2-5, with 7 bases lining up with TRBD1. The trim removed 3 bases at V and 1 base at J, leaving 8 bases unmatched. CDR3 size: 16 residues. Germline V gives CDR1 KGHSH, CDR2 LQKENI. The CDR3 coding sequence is TGTGCCAGCTCACCGACAGGGTCGACTATCCAAGAGACCCAGTACTTC. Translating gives CASSPTGSTIQETQYF.